This entry lists 30 T cell receptor beta chains sequenced from one sample in a study of blood T cells in healthy people across ages. A second about 7 to 11 cycle PCR used barcoded and J-beta primers. One entry per CDR3 protein, called by TCRdb with MiXCR from the 5' RACE reads. The repertoire holds about a million distinct CDR3 sequences, with roughly 50% as singletons. Sequenced input: blood. The receptor source for this set is a woman aged 55-69 years in good health.

This sequence joins TRBV20-1 and TRBJ2-5, with a tentative D call TRBD1 (5 bases). The end of the DNA is better explained by TRBJ2-7, so the J call may be wrong. Germline V gives CDR1 DFQATT, CDR2 SNEGSKA (reference sequence). The CDR3 covers 13 residues. CDR3 amino acids: CSAKEETDYEQYF. For the CDR3, the DNA is TGCAGTGCTAAAGAAGAGACAGACTACGAGCAGTACTTC.

CDR3 bases: TGCGCCAGCAGCTACAGGAGCCCCTCCTACGAGCAGTACTTC. This sequence encodes CASSYRSPSYEQYF. This sequence joins TRBV5-1 and TRBJ2-7, with a weak D call TRBD1 (5 bases). The CDR3 loop spans 14 amino acids. The ends were cut back, 3 bases at V and 0 bases at J, with 10 bases in the middle. CDR1 and CDR2 from the germline V gene are SGHRS and YFSETQ.

The rearrangement links TRBV4-1 to TRBJ1-2; 8 nucleotides agree with TRBD1. V was clipped by 3 bases and J by 4 bases; unmatched bases: 4. The germline V gene encodes CDR1 MGHRA and CDR2 YSYEKL. The CDR3 has 14 residues. The DNA of the CDR3 is TGCGCCAGCAGCCATGGACAGGGAGGCTATGGCTACACCTTC. Protein: CASSHGQGGYGYTF.

This sequence joins TRBV28 and TRBJ2-7; 11 nucleotides agree with TRBD2. Losses at the gene ends were 3 bases for V and 4 bases for J; bases not matched to a gene: 8. CDR1 is MDHEN, CDR2 SYDVKM, per germline. There are 16 residues in the CDR3. The CDR3 nucleotides read TGTGCCAGCAGTTTTTTAGCTAGCGGGAGGATTTACGAGCAGTACTTC. The encoded protein is CASSFLASGRIYEQYF.

The chain recombines TRBV29-1 with TRBJ2-5; D tentatively reads TRBD1 or TRBD2 (7 bases each). The CDR3 is 13 amino acids. Germline CDR1 is SQVTM and CDR2 is ANQGSEA. With 7 bases removed from V and 11 bases from J, the gap between germline ends came to 23 bases. The CDR3 DNA reads as TGCAGCGCCCAGGGGGTGGGGGACTACAAGCAGTACTTC. Protein: CSAQGVGDYKQYF.

This clonotype was observed a single time. This chain joins TRBV5-1 and TRBJ2-3; 10 bases map to TRBD2. This CDR3 has 18 amino acids. Looked up from germline, CDR1 is SGHRS and CDR2 is YFSETQ. Losses at the gene ends were 0 bases for V and 5 bases for J; bases not matched to a gene: 12. CDR3 DNA: TGCGCCAGCAGCTTGGTTTTTCTAGCGGGAGTATCTGGAGATACGCAGTATTTT. This translates into CASSLVFLAGVSGDTQYF.

This clonotype was detected a few times. This chain uses TRBV5-1 with TRBJ2-7; 7 nucleotides line up with TRBD1. V was clipped by 5 bases and J by 1 base; unmatched bases: 9. From germline, CDR1 is SGHRS and CDR2 YFSETQ. The CDR3 contains 15 residues. The CDR3 coding sequence is TGCGCCAGCAGATTCCGGGACAGTAATTCCTACGAGCAGTACTTC. This encodes CASRFRDSNSYEQYF.

The chain carries TRBV7-9 and TRBJ2-1; 11 nucleotides align to TRBD2. V was pared by 5 bases and J by 7 bases, with 7 bases of the junction left unmatched. The CDR3 is made up of 15 amino acids. Germline CDR1 SEHNR, CDR2 FQNEAQ (reference sequence). Here the CDR3 DNA reads TGTGCCAGCAGCCGCCCGGGACTAGCGGAGAATGAGCAGTTCTTC. Translated: CASSRPGLAENEQFF.

The chain is built from TRBV12-3 or TRBV12-4 and TRBJ2-5, with D hard to call. V was trimmed by 3 bases and J by 11 bases, leaving 10 bases between them. CDR3 size: 11 residues. CDR3 amino acids: CASSLGPRQYF. CDR3 coding DNA: TGTGCCAGCAGTTTGGGTCCCAGGCAGTACTTC.

The chain recombines TRBV29-1 with TRBJ2-3; possible D gene TRBD1, 5 bases. V dropped 8 bases and J dropped 1 base, with 10 bases sitting between them. The CDR3 is made up of 12 amino acids. The germline gives CDR1 SQVTM, CDR2 ANQGSEA. The CDR3 DNA sequence: TGCAGCCCGTTGACAGGCACAGATACGCAGTATTTT. Translation gives CSPLTGTDTQYF.

The V call is TRBV20-1, the J call TRBJ2-2; 8 bases are a match to TRBD1. Germline CDR1 DFQATT, CDR2 SNEGSKA (reference sequence). CDR3 length equals 17 residues. V shed 0 bases, J shed 6 bases, and the junction held 12 bases outside the gene matches. The CDR3 is CSARDWGRTGIAGELFF. In DNA form, the CDR3 reads TGCAGTGCTAGAGATTGGGGGAGGACAGGGATCGCCGGGGAGCTGTTTTTT.

The rearrangement uses TRBV29-1 and TRBJ2-1; 11 positions match TRBD2. From germline, CDR1 is SQVTM and CDR2 ANQGSEA. J gave up 3 bases and V 4 bases, and 5 bases lay outside the gene matches. This CDR3 is 15 amino acids long. The CDR3, as DNA: TGCAGCGTTGGTTATAGCGGGAGGGGCTACAATGAGCAGTTCTTC. Its protein product is CSVGYSGRGYNEQFF.

CDR3 sequence reads: CASSSTWTSGNEQFF. CDR3 nucleotide sequence: TGTGCCAGCAGCTCCACGTGGACGTCTGGCAATGAGCAGTTCTTC. The chain combines TRBV7-2 with TRBJ2-1; D is undetermined. Germline values: CDR1 SGHTA, CDR2 FQGNSA. CDR3 size: 15 residues. V gave up 4 bases and J gave up 6 bases, with 16 bases separating them. Based on the CDR3 plus reference TRBV7-2 and TRBJ2-1, the full variable domain is GAGVSQSPSNKVTEKGKDVELRCDPISGHTALYWYRQSLGQGLEFLIYFQGNSAPDKSGLPSDRFSAERTGGSVSTLTIQRTQQEDSAVYLCASSSTWTSGNEQFFGPGTRLTVL.

The chain has TRBV30 and TRBJ2-3; 12 bases agree with TRBD2. Losses at the gene ends were 8 bases for V and 7 bases for J; bases not matched to a gene: 7. Germline assignment: CDR1 GTSNPN and CDR2 SVGIG (reference sequence). The CDR3 is 13 residues long. The CDR3 DNA reads TGTGCCCTGGAACTAGCGGGAGGAAATACGCAGTATTTT. This translates into CALELAGGNTQYF.

This clonotype was detected only a few times. The chain uses TRBV13 and TRBJ1-1; a weak D match, TRBD1 (5 bases). The CDR3 has 13 amino acids. V was cut by 5 bases and J by 11 bases, with 18 bases left in between. Germline V gene lookup returns CDR1 PRHDT and CDR2 FYEKMQ (reference sequence). CDR3 bases: TGTGCCAGCAGCAGTCGGGACCTCGGTCGTGCTTTCTTT. This gives the protein CASSSRDLGRAFF.

The gene calls are TRBV7-2 and TRBJ2-4; 8 nucleotides agree with TRBD1. This CDR3 is built from 13 residues. Germline CDR1 is SGHTA and CDR2 is FQGNSA. With V trimmed by 5 bases and J by 8 bases, 5 bases remained unmatched. The chain's CDR3 is CASSLGQEDIQYF. Written as DNA, the CDR3 is TGTGCCAGCAGCCTGGGACAGGAGGACATTCAGTACTTC.

Many counts were recorded for this clonotype. The chain employs TRBV12-3 or TRBV12-4 and TRBJ2-5; TRBD2 agrees at 13 bases. Unmatched junction bases numbered 7, after V lost 2 bases and J lost 4 bases. The CDR3 is made up of 17 amino acids. The CDR3 loop is CASSLPGLAGAIETQYF. DNA for the CDR3: TGTGCCAGCAGTTTACCAGGACTAGCGGGAGCCATAGAGACCCAGTACTTC.

The chain recombines TRBV20-1 with TRBJ2-3, with D perhaps matching TRBD2 (6 bases). CDR1 is DFQATT and CDR2 is SNEGSKA in the germline V gene (reference sequence). Trimming removed 3 bases at V and 2 bases at J, with 12 bases between. The CDR3 is 14 residues long. The CDR3 nucleotides are TGCAGTGCTAGCTCGGGACTCCTCACAGATACGCAGTATTTT. It is translated as CSASSGLLTDTQYF.

The chain has TRBV4-1 and TRBJ2-7; the D gene is possibly TRBD1 (6 bases). The V and J ends lost 0 bases and 0 bases respectively, with 9 bases between them. CDR3 length equals 15 residues. Germline V gene data show CDR1 as MGHRA and CDR2 as YSYEKL. CDR3 sequence reads: CASSQEDRSSYEQYF. CDR3 DNA sequence: TGCGCCAGCAGCCAAGAAGACAGGAGCTCCTACGAGCAGTACTTC.

This clonotype has more than one count but fewer than ten. The chain recombines TRBV7-9 with TRBJ1-5; TRBD1 matches at 9 bases. The junction had 0 bases not matched to a gene; V was cut back by 4 bases and J by 5 bases. CDR1 SEHNR and CDR2 FQNEAQ come from the germline V gene (reference sequence). This CDR3 comprises 13 residues. This CDR3 reads CASSWDRDQPQHF. In DNA form, the CDR3 reads TGTGCCAGCAGCTGGGACAGGGATCAGCCCCAGCATTTT.

The chain links TRBV11-3 to TRBJ2-1; D is unresolved. The CDR3 sequence is 14 residues long. Per the germline V gene, CDR1 is SGHNT and CDR2 is YENEEA. V dropped 5 bases and J dropped 2 bases, with 10 bases sitting between them. The CDR3 region is CASSANGPYNEQFF. The CDR3, as DNA: TGTGCCAGCAGCGCGAACGGACCCTACAATGAGCAGTTCTTC.

This sequence joins TRBV7-2 and TRBJ1-2; D gene ambiguous. Trimming shortened V by 5 bases and J by 8 bases, and 15 bases separated the two germline ends. This CDR3 is built from 13 residues. Germline CDR1 is SGHTA and CDR2 is FQGNSA. The CDR3 is CASSPAKEIGYTF. For the CDR3, the DNA is TGTGCCAGCAGCCCGGCAAAGGAGATAGGCTACACCTTC.

Written as DNA, the CDR3 is TGTGCCAGTAGAAGGGACTTCGGCGGCTACACCTTC. Protein: CASRRDFGGYTF. The V and J genes are TRBV19 and TRBJ1-2; D is perhaps TRBD1 (5 bases). The V end lost 6 bases, the J end lost 8 bases, and 13 bases lay between the germline ends. The germline V gene encodes CDR1 LNHDA and CDR2 SQIVND (reference sequence). This CDR3 region has 12 residues.

The chain has TRBV11-2 and TRBJ2-3; D is uncertain. The CDR3 has 14 amino acids. Trimming shortened V by 3 bases and J by 1 base, and 8 bases separated the two germline ends. Germline lookup yields CDR1 SGHAT and CDR2 FQNNGV. DNA for the CDR3: TGTGCCAGCAGCTTCCAGGCAGGCACAGATACGCAGTATTTT. It encodes CASSFQAGTDTQYF.

This clonotype was detected ten times or more. This sequence joins TRBV7-2 and TRBJ2-3, with TRBD2 matching over 7 bases. This CDR3 is built from 14 residues. J gave up 3 bases and V 4 bases, and 4 bases lay outside the gene matches. The germline V gene has CDR1 SGHTA and CDR2 FQGNSA. CDR3 nucleotides: TGTGCCAGCAGCTCCGGACTAGTTACAGATACGCAGTATTTT. Protein: CASSSGLVTDTQYF.

The chain has TRBV28 and TRBJ1-2; maybe TRBD1 (5 bases). Germline V gene lookup returns CDR1 MDHEN and CDR2 SYDVKM. The CDR3 spans 12 residues. The V end was cut by 8 bases, the J end by 7 bases, with 14 bases between. CDR3 sequence: CASGRVGGGYTF. In DNA form, the CDR3 reads TGTGCCAGCGGCAGGGTCGGAGGTGGCTACACCTTC.

The sample holds many counts of this clonotype. The gene calls are TRBV3-1 and TRBJ2-1; 7 bases match TRBD2. With V trimmed by 9 bases and J by 2 bases, 13 bases remained unmatched. This CDR3 region has 16 residues. Germline assignment: CDR1 LGHDT and CDR2 YNNKEL (reference sequence). CDR3 amino acids: CASMLGTSDPYNEQFF. CDR3 sequence (DNA): TGTGCCAGTATGCTAGGAACTAGCGATCCCTACAATGAGCAGTTCTTC.

The gene calls are TRBV27 and TRBJ2-1; D gene ambiguous. The CDR3 sequence is 15 residues long. V was shortened by 0 bases and J by 8 bases, with 14 bases between the two germline ends. From germline, CDR1 is MNHEY and CDR2 SMNVEV (reference sequence). The CDR3 is CASSLSPTSVHEQFF. The CDR3 DNA reads as TGTGCCAGCAGTTTATCCCCAACTTCCGTTCATGAGCAGTTCTTC.

For this clonotype: Its ends do not fully match the called genes, so a read error is possible. The V and J genes are TRBV7-3 and TRBJ2-7, with D hard to call. Germline V gene sequence: CDR1 SGHTA, CDR2 FQGTGA. The CDR3 is 13 amino acids. CDR3 in DNA: TGTGCCAGCAGCATAACCCGGACGCACGAGCAGTACTTC. Translation: CASSITRTHEQYF.

The sample holds many counts of this clonotype. V and J are TRBV20-1 and TRBJ2-3, with TRBD2 as a possible D gene (6 bases). The V gene's germline CDR1 is DFQATT and CDR2 SNEGSKA (reference sequence). Trimming left V 6 bases short and J 4 bases short, with 14 bases between. This CDR3 spans 13 amino acids. Here the CDR3 DNA reads TGCAGTGCGCCGGGGGTGGGGGCAGATACGCAGTATTTT. Translated, it gives CSAPGVGADTQYF.